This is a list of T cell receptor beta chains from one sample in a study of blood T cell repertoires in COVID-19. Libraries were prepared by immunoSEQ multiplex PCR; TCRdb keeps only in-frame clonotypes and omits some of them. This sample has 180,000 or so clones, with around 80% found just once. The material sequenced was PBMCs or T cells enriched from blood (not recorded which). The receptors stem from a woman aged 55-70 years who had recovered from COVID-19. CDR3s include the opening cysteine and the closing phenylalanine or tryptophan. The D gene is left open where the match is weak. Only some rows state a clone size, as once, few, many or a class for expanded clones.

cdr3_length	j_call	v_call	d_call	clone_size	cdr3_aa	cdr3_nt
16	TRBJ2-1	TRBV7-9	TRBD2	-	CASSLLRTSGHNEQFF	TGTGCCAGCAGCTTACTTCGGACTAGCGGGCACAATGAGCAGTTCTTC
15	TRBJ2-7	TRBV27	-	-	CASSLKGLPSYEQYF	TGTGCCAGCAGTTTAAAAGGACTGCCCTCCTACGAGCAGTACTTC
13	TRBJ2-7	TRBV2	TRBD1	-	CASRRDSSYEQYF	TGTGCCAGCAGACGGGACAGCTCCTACGAGCAGTACTTC
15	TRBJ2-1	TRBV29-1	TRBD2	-	CSVGGTSGRLNEQFF	TGCAGCGTTGGTGGGACTAGCGGGAGACTCAATGAGCAGTTCTTC
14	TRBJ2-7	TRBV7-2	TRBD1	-	CASSSNRGPYEQYF	TGTGCCAGCAGCTCAAACAGGGGTCCCTACGAGCAGTACTTC
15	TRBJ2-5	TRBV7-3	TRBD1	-	CASSSGQGREETQYF	TGTGCCAGCAGCTCAGGACAGGGCAGGGAGGAGACCCAGTACTTC
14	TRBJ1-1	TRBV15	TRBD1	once	CATSRDRGPAEAFF	TGTGCCACCAGCAGAGACAGGGGGCCGGCTGAAGCTTTCTTT
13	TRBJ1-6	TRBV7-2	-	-	CASSLTGNSPLHF	TGTGCCAGCAGCCTAACAGGGAATTCACCCCTCCACTTT
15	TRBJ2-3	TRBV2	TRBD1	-	CASRAGTGSPDTQYF	TGTGCCAGCAGAGCCGGGACAGGGAGTCCAGATACGCAGTATTTT
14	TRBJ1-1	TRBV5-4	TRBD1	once	CASSLGQGFTEAFF	TGTGCCAGCAGCTTGGGACAGGGATTCACTGAAGCTTTCTTT
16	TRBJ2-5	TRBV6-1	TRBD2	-	CASSEPSGGGKETQYF	TGTGCCAGCAGTGAGCCAAGCGGGGGGGGAAAAGAGACCCAGTACTTC
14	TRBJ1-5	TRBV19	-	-	CASSPAGGNQPQHF	TGTGCCAGTAGCCCCGCCGGTGGCAATCAGCCCCAGCATTTT
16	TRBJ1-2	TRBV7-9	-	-	CASSPLKRLSNYGYTF	TGTGCCAGCAGCCCCCTGAAGCGGCTCTCTAACTATGGCTACACCTTC
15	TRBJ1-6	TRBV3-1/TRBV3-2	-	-	CASGGRDDHNSPLHF	TGTGCCAGCGGGGGGAGGGACGATCATAATTCACCCCTCCACTTT
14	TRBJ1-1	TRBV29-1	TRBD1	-	CSVNRQGGLTEAFF	TGCAGCGTTAATAGACAGGGTGGACTGACTGAAGCTTTCTTT
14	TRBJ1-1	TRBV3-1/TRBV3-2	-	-	CASSQLGPVGEAFF	TGTGCCAGCAGCCAACTAGGTCCGGTTGGGGAAGCTTTCTTT
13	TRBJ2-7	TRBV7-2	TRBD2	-	CAFSGGPRGEQYF	TGTGCTTTCTCGGGGGGACCACGCGGCGAGCAGTACTTC
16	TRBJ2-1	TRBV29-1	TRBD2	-	CSVARTSGGQGNEQFF	TGCAGCGTTGCTAGGACTAGCGGGGGGCAGGGAAATGAGCAGTTCTTC
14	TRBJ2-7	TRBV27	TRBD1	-	CASSSWDRPYEQYF	TGTGCCAGCAGTTCATGGGACAGACCCTACGAGCAGTACTTC
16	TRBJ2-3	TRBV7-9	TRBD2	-	CASSLGTSGDTDTQYF	TGTGCCAGCAGCTTAGGGACTAGCGGTGACACAGATACGCAGTATTTT
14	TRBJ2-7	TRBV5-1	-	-	CASRPGTFSDEQYF	TGCGCCAGCAGGCCGGGGACTTTCTCGGACGAGCAGTACTTC
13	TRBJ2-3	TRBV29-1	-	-	CSVDQGNTDTQYF	TGCAGCGTTGACCAGGGAAACACAGATACGCAGTATTTT
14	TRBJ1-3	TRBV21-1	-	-	CAPYGGPAERTIYF	TGTGCCCCCTACGGAGGACCCGCCGAACGGACCATATATTTT
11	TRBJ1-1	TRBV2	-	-	CASSVQGIAFF	TGTGCCAGCAGCGTACAGGGTATCGCTTTCTTT
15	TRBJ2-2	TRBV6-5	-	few	CASSFRESYTGELFF	TGTGCCAGCAGTTTCCGGGAAAGTTACACCGGGGAGCTGTTTTTT
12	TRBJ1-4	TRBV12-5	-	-	CASGRDGKKLFF	TGTGCTAGTGGTCGCGACGGGAAAAAACTGTTTTTT
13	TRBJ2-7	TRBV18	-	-	CASSPSRGFEQYF	TGTGCCAGCTCACCGAGCAGGGGTTTCGAGCAGTACTTC
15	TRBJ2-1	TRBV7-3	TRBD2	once	CASGVAGSSYNEQFF	TGTGCCAGTGGCGTAGCGGGGAGTTCCTACAATGAGCAGTTCTTC
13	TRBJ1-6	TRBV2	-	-	CASKASYNSPLHF	TGTGCCAGCAAAGCCTCTTATAATTCACCCCTCCACTTT
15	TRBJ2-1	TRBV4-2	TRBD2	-	CASRDTGTSGNEQFF	TGTGCCAGCAGGGATACCGGGACTAGTGGTAATGAGCAGTTCTTC
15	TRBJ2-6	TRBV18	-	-	CASSPTISGANVLTF	TGTGCCAGCTCGCCCACTATCTCTGGGGCCAACGTCCTGACTTTC
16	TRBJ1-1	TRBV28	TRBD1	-	CASSLDEGTGRGEAFF	TGTGCCAGCAGTTTAGACGAAGGGACAGGGAGAGGTGAAGCTTTCTTT
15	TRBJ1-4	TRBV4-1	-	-	CASSQVLLGDEKLFF	TGCGCCAGCAGCCAAGTACTTCTGGGAGATGAAAAACTGTTTTTT
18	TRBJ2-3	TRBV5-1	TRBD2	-	CASSLGASGALSTDTQYF	TGCGCCAGCAGCTTGGGGGCTAGCGGGGCTTTAAGCACAGATACGCAGTATTTT
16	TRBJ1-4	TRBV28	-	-	CASSSQHRVTNEKLFF	TGTGCCAGCAGTTCGCAACACAGGGTAACTAATGAAAAACTGTTTTTT
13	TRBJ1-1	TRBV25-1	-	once	CASSDDGGTEAFF	TGTGCCAGCAGTGACGACGGGGGGACTGAAGCTTTCTTT
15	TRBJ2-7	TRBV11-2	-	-	CASSLGAQSSYEQYF	TGTGCCAGCAGCTTAGGGGCTCAGAGCTCCTACGAGCAGTACTTC
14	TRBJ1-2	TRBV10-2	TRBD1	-	CASRKGASDYGYTF	TGCGCCAGCAGGAAGGGGGCTTCCGACTATGGCTACACCTTC
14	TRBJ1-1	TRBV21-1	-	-	CASSRRQGNTEAFF	TGTGCCAGCAGCCGTAGACAGGGGAACACTGAAGCTTTCTTT
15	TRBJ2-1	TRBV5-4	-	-	CASTFRGGGRYEQFF	TGTGCCAGCACTTTCAGGGGAGGGGGTCGATATGAGCAGTTCTTC
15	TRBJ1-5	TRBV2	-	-	CASSEWQGSNQPQHF	TGTGCCAGCAGTGAATGGCAGGGTTCCAATCAGCCCCAGCATTTT
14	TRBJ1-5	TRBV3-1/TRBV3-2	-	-	CASSQDWGHQPQHF	TGTGCCAGCAGCCAAGATTGGGGGCATCAGCCCCAGCATTTT
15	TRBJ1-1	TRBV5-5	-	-	CASSLNFATATEAFF	TGTGCCAGCAGCTTGAATTTCGCGACAGCCACTGAAGCTTTCTTT
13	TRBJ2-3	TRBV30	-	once	CAWTARNTDTQYF	TGTGCCTGGACGGCGAGGAACACAGATACGCAGTATTTT
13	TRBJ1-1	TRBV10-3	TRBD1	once	CAISGQGNTEAFF	TGTGCCATCAGCGGACAGGGTAACACTGAAGCTTTCTTT
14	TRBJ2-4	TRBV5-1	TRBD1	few	CASSPGTGEYIQYF	TGCGCCAGCAGCCCCGGGACAGGGGAATACATTCAGTACTTC
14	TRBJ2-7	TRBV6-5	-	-	CASSTGTTVSEQYF	TGTGCCAGCAGTACCGGGACAACGGTCTCCGAGCAGTACTTC